Listed here are 3 T cell receptor beta chains from one sample, sequenced in a study of T-cell reconstitution after alpha-beta-depleted transplantation in children. The authors prepared the TCRbeta library with unique molecular identifiers. TCRdb processed the PCR reads anew with MiXCR; each CDR3 protein has one entry. Among over 15,000 distinct CDR3 sequences listed, 4.5% to 6% were seen once. The specimen comprised PBMCs, sampled before TCRalphabeta/CD19-depleted stem cell transplant. These TCRs come from a boy between 10 and 17 years old with acute lymphoblastic leukemia, due to receive a stem cell transplant.

Many counts were recorded for this clonotype. This chain links TRBV5-1 with TRBJ2-6, with D perhaps matching TRBD1 or TRBD2 (6 bases each). The CDR3 sequence is 18 residues long. The V gene lost 0 bases and the J gene lost 0 bases, with 13 bases spanning the gap. Germline V gene data show CDR1 as SGHRS and CDR2 as YFSETQ. CDR3 bases: TGCGCCAGCAGCTTGGCCGGGGGCTTGGGCTCTGGGGCCAACGTCCTGACTTTC. Translation: CASSLAGGLGSGANVLTF.

By sample fraction, this clonotype is medium-sized. The chain uses TRBV6-2 or TRBV6-3 and TRBJ2-2; D might be TRBD1 (6 bases). Germline values: CDR1 MNHEY, CDR2 SVGEGT. Trimming took 7 bases from V and 3 from J, leaving 18 bases between them. The CDR3 runs 16 residues. The CDR3, as DNA: TGTGCCAGCAAACCCGGGACATCGAAATACACCGGGGAGCTGTTTTTT. It translates to CASKPGTSKYTGELFF.

This clonotype was seen ten or more times. The gene calls are TRBV7-2 and TRBJ1-5; D unclear. The ends were cut back, 1 base at V and 9 bases at J, with 10 bases in the middle. CDR3 length: 13 amino acids. Per the germline V gene, CDR1 is SGHTA and CDR2 is FQGNSA. The CDR3 here is CASSLEVQGPQHF. The CDR3, as DNA: TGTGCCAGCAGCTTAGAGGTCCAAGGGCCCCAGCATTTT.